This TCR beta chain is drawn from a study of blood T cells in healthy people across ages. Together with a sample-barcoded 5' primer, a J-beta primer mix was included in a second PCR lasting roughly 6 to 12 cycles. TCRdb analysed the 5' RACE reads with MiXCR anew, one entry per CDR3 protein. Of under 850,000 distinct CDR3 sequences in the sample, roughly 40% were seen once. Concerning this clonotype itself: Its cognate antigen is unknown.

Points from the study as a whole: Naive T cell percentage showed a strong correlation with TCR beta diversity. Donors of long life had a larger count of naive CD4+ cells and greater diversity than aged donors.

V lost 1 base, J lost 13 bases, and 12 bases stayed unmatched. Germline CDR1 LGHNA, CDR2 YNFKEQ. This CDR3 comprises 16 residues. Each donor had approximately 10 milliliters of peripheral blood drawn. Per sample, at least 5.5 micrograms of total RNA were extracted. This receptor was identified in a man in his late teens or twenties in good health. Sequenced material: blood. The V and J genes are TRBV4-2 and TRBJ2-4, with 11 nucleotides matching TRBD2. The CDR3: CASSQGVLAGGIQQYF. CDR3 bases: TGTGCCAGCAGCCAAGGGGTCCTAGCGGGGGGAATACAGCAGTACTTC.